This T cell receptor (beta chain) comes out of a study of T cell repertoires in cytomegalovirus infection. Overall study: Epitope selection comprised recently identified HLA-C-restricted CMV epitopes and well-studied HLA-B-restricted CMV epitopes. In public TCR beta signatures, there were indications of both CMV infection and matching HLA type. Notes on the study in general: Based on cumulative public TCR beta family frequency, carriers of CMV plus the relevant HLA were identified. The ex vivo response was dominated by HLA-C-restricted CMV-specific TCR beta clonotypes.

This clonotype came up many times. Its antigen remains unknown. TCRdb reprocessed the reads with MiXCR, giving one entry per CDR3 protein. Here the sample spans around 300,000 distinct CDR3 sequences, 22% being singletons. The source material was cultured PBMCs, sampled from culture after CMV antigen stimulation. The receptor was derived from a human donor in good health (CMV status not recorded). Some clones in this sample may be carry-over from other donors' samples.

The CDR3 is CASSAGPAGEKLFF. CDR3 DNA: TGTGCCAGCAGCGCGGGTCCCGCTGGTGAAAAACTGTTTTTT. V and J are TRBV7-2 and TRBJ1-4; no firm D call. V shed 5 bases and J shed 7 bases, with 14 bases lying between them. Germline lookup yields CDR1 SGHTA and CDR2 FQGNSA. The CDR3 sequence is 14 residues long.